These 24 T cell receptor beta chains came from one sample sequenced in a study of CD8 T cell repertoires and HIV-1 epitope variants. The method was immunoSEQ multiplex PCR; TCRdb's version includes in-frame clones alone and lacks a portion of them. The data hold roughly 5,500 clones, with 65% to 70% observed a single time. For these TCRs, the target antigens are not known. Material for sequencing was cultured CD8+ T cells derived from PBMCs. The receptors stem from a male donor with HIV.

The gene calls are TRBV5-4 and TRBJ2-3; possibly TRBD1 for D (7 bases). The CDR3 loop spans 13 amino acids. V shed 10 bases and J shed 4 bases, with 16 bases lying between them. Germline V gives CDR1 SGHNT, CDR2 YYREEE (reference sequence). The CDR3 nucleotides are TGTGCCGTTACAGACAGGGAGGCAGATACGCAGTATTTT. It is translated as CAVTDREADTQYF.

The genes are TRBV6-6 and TRBJ1-1, with D maybe TRBD1 (6 bases). Trimming stripped 6 bases from V and 6 bases from J, with 11 bases between. CDR1 and CDR2 from the germline V gene are MNHNY and SVGAGI (reference sequence). This CDR3 has 12 amino acids. The CDR3 DNA reads TGTGCCAGCAGGTACACAGGGTCTGAAGCTTTCTTT. It specifies CASRYTGSEAFF.

This chain joins TRBV10-1 and TRBJ2-1; D gene unclear. CDR3 length: 14 amino acids. Trimming pared 6 bases from V and 8 bases from J, leaving 17 bases between. In germline, CDR1 is WNHNN, CDR2 SYGVQD (reference sequence). The CDR3 DNA follows: TGCGCCAGCAGCGACCCTCTTAGGACGGATGAGCAGTTCTTC. This codes for CASSDPLRTDEQFF.

This clone was counted between two and nine times. The chain is built from TRBV5-4 and TRBJ2-1; D is undetermined. Trimming pared 1 base from V and 5 bases from J, leaving 7 bases between. Germline V lookup: CDR1 SGHNT, CDR2 YYREEE (reference sequence). The CDR3 has 13 residues. CDR3 in amino acids: CASSLMVDNEQFF. In DNA, the CDR3 is TGTGCCAGCAGCTTGATGGTTGACAATGAGCAGTTCTTC.

The J gene is TRBJ2-3, the V gene TRBV10-3, with 7 bases lining up with TRBD1. This CDR3 is built from 12 residues. Germline CDR1 reads ENHRY; CDR2 reads SYGVKD. The V segment lost 9 bases and the J segment 2 bases; nucleotides outside the gene matches: 2. Here the CDR3 reads CAIGGSTDTQYF. Here the CDR3 DNA reads TGTGCCATAGGGGGCTCCACAGATACGCAGTATTTT.

This clone has a handful of counts. The chain joins TRBV7-6 to TRBJ2-2, with D unresolved. The germline CDR1 and CDR2 sequences are SGHVS and FNYEAQ. The ends were cut back, 0 bases at V and 5 bases at J, with 1 base in the middle. CDR3 length equals 12 residues. The CDR3 DNA is TGTGCCAGCAGCTTAGCGACCGGGGAGCTGTTTTTT. Translation gives CASSLATGELFF. Supplemented by reference TRBV7-6 and TRBJ2-2, the full variable domain reads GAGVSQSPRYKVTKRGQDVALRCDPISGHVSLYWYRQALGQGPEFLTYFNYEAQQDKSGLPNDRFSAERPEGSISTLTIQRTEQRDSAMYRCASSLATGELFFGEGSRLTVL.

The chain couples TRBV4-3 to TRBJ1-2, with 7 bases fitting TRBD1. CDR1 and CDR2 from the germline V gene are LGHNA and YSLEER. Germline trimming cut 2 bases from V and 6 bases from J; bases unmatched to any gene: 3. This CDR3 region has 13 residues. The CDR3 DNA is TGCGCCAGCAGCCAATACAGGGGCCATGGCTACACCTTC. Translation gives CASSQYRGHGYTF.

This clone has only one observation. The V and J genes are TRBV28 and TRBJ2-3; no definite D call. V lost 1 base, J lost 0 bases, and 5 bases lay in between. In germline, CDR1 is MDHEN, CDR2 SYDVKM. The CDR3 covers 14 residues. As DNA, the CDR3 is TGTGCCAGCAGTTTATCGACTAGCACAGATACGCAGTATTTT. The encoded protein is CASSLSTSTDTQYF.

The chain has TRBV28 and TRBJ1-5; the D gene is possibly TRBD1 (5 bases). Germline-derived CDR1 and CDR2 are MDHEN and SYDVKM. V was shortened by 2 bases and J by 2 bases, with 10 bases between the two germline ends. This CDR3 spans 15 amino acids. The CDR3 coding sequence is TGTGCCAGCAGTTTAAGCAGGGTGGGCAATCAGCCCCAGCATTTT. This encodes CASSLSRVGNQPQHF.

This chain links TRBV5-8 with TRBJ2-1, with TRBD2 matching 7 bases. V shed 4 bases, J shed 6 bases, and the junction held 13 bases outside the gene matches. CDR1 and CDR2 from the germline V gene are SGHTS and YDEGEE. The CDR3 extends over 16 amino acids. CDR3 nucleotide sequence: TGTGCCAGCAGCGAGAGCCCTGGACTAGGGCTCAATGAGCAGTTCTTC. It is translated as CASSESPGLGLNEQFF.

This chain joins TRBV19 and TRBJ2-5; no clear D gene. V lost 1 base to trimming and J lost 10 bases, with 10 bases between them. CDR1 is LNHDA, CDR2 SQIVND, per germline (reference sequence). This CDR3 is built from 12 residues. DNA of the CDR3: TGTGCCAGTAGTATAGGCAACGAAGGCCAGTACTTC. Its translation: CASSIGNEGQYF.

The chain employs TRBV29-1 and TRBJ2-5; D is possibly TRBD2 (5 bases). With the DNA end fitting TRBJ2-7 better, the J assignment may be wrong. The CDR3 consists of 13 residues. Germline CDR1 reads SQVTM; CDR2 reads ANQGSEA. The CDR3 protein is CSVEWGVYGEQYF. CDR3 bases: TGCAGCGTTGAGTGGGGAGTCTACGGCGAGCAGTACTTC.

The table lists this clone with a count of one. This chain links TRBV5-4 with TRBJ2-3; TRBD1 might be the D (7 bases). Germline lookup yields CDR1 SGHNT and CDR2 YYREEE (reference sequence). V lost 2 bases to trimming and J lost 4 bases, with 11 bases between them. This CDR3 region has 14 residues. In DNA, the CDR3 is TGTGCCAGCAGCTTCGGAGGGGGCGCAGATACGCAGTATTTT. This codes for CASSFGGGADTQYF.

This rearrangement joins TRBV5-1 to TRBJ1-1; 7 bases agree with TRBD1. Germline V lookup: CDR1 SGHRS, CDR2 YFSETQ. The CDR3 is 12 residues long. The trim removed 8 bases at V and 5 bases at J, leaving 6 bases unmatched. CDR3 sequence (DNA): TGCGCCAGTGTAGGGGGCGAAACTGAAGCTTTCTTT. This translates into CASVGGETEAFF.

The chain recombines TRBV19 with TRBJ2-1, with TRBD2 identical over 7 bases. This CDR3 is built from 15 residues. Trimming took 3 bases from V and 0 from J; bases not matched to a gene: 2. Germline V gene lookup returns CDR1 LNHDA and CDR2 SQIVND (reference sequence). CDR3 residues: CASSITGGSYNEQFF. DNA for the CDR3: TGTGCCAGTAGTATTACGGGAGGCTCCTACAATGAGCAGTTCTTC.

This clone came up a few times. V and J are TRBV4-1 and TRBJ1-6; TRBD1 might be the D (5 bases). Per the germline V gene, CDR1 is MGHRA and CDR2 is YSYEKL. V dropped 4 bases and J dropped 10 bases, with 14 bases sitting between them. The CDR3 is 14 residues long. The DNA for the CDR3 is TGCGCCAGCAGCCTCTCGGGGGAGGGCTCACCCCTCCACTTT. Its translation: CASSLSGEGSPLHF.

The rearrangement uses TRBV5-6 and TRBJ2-1; the D is unclear. The V end was cut by 5 bases, the J end by 7 bases, with 10 bases between. CDR3 length: 12 residues. Per germline, CDR1 SGHDT and CDR2 YYEEEE. The CDR3 sequence: CASSLTGNEQFF. The CDR3 DNA reads as TGTGCCAGCAGTTTGACCGGGAATGAGCAGTTCTTC.

This clone is medium-sized by share. This rearrangement joins TRBV19 to TRBJ2-2; no reliable D call. V gave up 3 bases and J gave up 4 bases, with 9 bases separating them. Germline V lookup: CDR1 LNHDA, CDR2 SQIVND (reference sequence). The CDR3 is 14 amino acids. The CDR3 protein is CASSIRGSTGELFF. The CDR3 region has the DNA TGTGCCAGTAGTATTAGAGGATCCACCGGGGAGCTGTTTTTT.

The genes are TRBV4-1 and TRBJ2-1, with 8 bases lining up with TRBD2. The V gene's germline CDR1 is MGHRA and CDR2 YSYEKL. Trimming at V came to 0 bases and at J to 4 bases, leaving 5 bases not matched to a gene. The CDR3 spans 16 residues. The CDR3 DNA reads as TGCGCCAGCAGCCAAGATCAACGGGAGGGTTACAATGAGCAGTTCTTC. Translating it yields CASSQDQREGYNEQFF.

The sample holds one count of this clone. The chain joins TRBV10-3 to TRBJ2-7; weak D call: TRBD2 (6 bases). The germline V and J ends were trimmed by 2 bases and 0 bases, with 23 bases remaining between them. The length of the CDR3 is 19 residues. Germline V gene sequence: CDR1 ENHRY, CDR2 SYGVKD. CDR3 sequence reads: CAISEGGFLGAKSSYEQYF. DNA of the CDR3: TGTGCCATCAGTGAGGGGGGGTTTTTAGGGGCGAAGAGCTCCTACGAGCAGTACTTC.

This chain links TRBV20-1 with TRBJ2-2; no clear D gene. The germline V and J ends were trimmed by 6 bases and 6 bases, with 8 bases remaining between them. The CDR3 extends over 11 amino acids. CDR1 is DFQATT, CDR2 SNEGSKA, per germline (reference sequence). CDR3 loop: CSALSAGELFF. As DNA, the CDR3 is TGCAGTGCCCTTTCAGCCGGGGAGCTGTTTTTT.

This clone was recorded a few times. The chain is built from TRBV6-6 and TRBJ2-1; 7 bases align to TRBD1. The CDR3 covers 12 residues. Trimming took 8 bases from V and 7 from J; bases not matched to a gene: 5. Germline CDR1 is MNHNY and CDR2 is SVGAGI (reference sequence). CDR3 amino acids: CASGDRENEQFF. The DNA for the CDR3 is TGTGCCAGCGGCGACAGGGAAAATGAGCAGTTCTTC.

In its sample, this clone was seen a few times. The V gene is TRBV7-9, the J gene TRBJ1-2, with D maybe TRBD1 (5 bases). The CDR3 totals 13 residues. The germline V gene encodes CDR1 SEHNR and CDR2 FQNEAQ (reference sequence). Trimming removed 4 bases from V and 3 bases from J, with 9 bases in between. CDR3 amino acids: CASSYLTDYGYTF. The CDR3 nucleotides read TGTGCCAGCAGCTACTTGACAGACTATGGCTACACCTTC.

The rearrangement joins TRBV25-1 to TRBJ1-1, with D perhaps matching TRBD1 (5 bases). V was pared by 3 bases and J by 4 bases, with 18 bases between. The CDR3 totals 16 residues. Germline CDR1 is MGHDK and CDR2 is SYGVNS. DNA of the CDR3: TGTGCCAGCAGTGATGAAGCTGGGGAAGGGGCCACTGAAGCTTTCTTT. Protein sequence: CASSDEAGEGATEAFF. Full variable domain (remainder filled in from reference TRBV25-1 and TRBJ1-1): EADIYQTPRYLVIGTGKKITLECSQTMGHDKMYWYQQDPGMELHLIHYSYGVNSTEKGDLSSESTVSRIRTEHFPLTLESARPSHTSQYLCASSDEAGEGATEAFFGQGTRLTVV.